Reported below is one T cell receptor beta chain. Its antigen is still unknown. The germline V gene encodes CDR1 LGHDT and CDR2 YNNKEL (reference sequence). The trim removed 4 bases at V and 7 bases at J, leaving 4 bases unmatched. The CDR3 totals 16 residues. This record belongs to a study of T cell responses to AZD1222 COVID-19 vaccine. The table came from immunoSEQ multiplex PCR; TCRdb's copy has only in-frame clones and leaves some out. The table lists more than 80,000 clones, about nine tenths of them singletons, with 10% in the top ten. Study-wide results and limits: Researchers report vaccine-associated CD4 TCRs spanning spike, with dominance at 160-218 and 743-854.

This receptor was taken from an adult in good health. Sequenced here: peripheral blood, sampled on day 0 of AZD1222 vaccination. The rearrangement joins TRBV3-1 (or the pseudogene TRBV3-2) to TRBJ2-1; 16 bases fit TRBD2. CDR3 DNA: TGTGCCAGCAGCCTACGGGGACTAGCGGGAGGGAATGAGCAGTTCTTC. Its translation: CASSLRGLAGGNEQFF.